The rows below give T cell receptor beta chains drawn from one sample of a study of blood T cells in healthy people across ages. TCRdb fed the 5' RACE reads into MiXCR, producing one record per CDR3 protein. The profile shows over a million distinct CDR3 sequences, less than 45% of them singletons. The sample consisted of blood. Source of these receptors: a woman between 18 and 30 years old in good health. CDR3s include the opening cysteine and the closing phenylalanine or tryptophan. The order of the fields is clone size, J gene, D gene, V gene, CDR3 protein, CDR3 DNA. D genes are given only for firm matches. Expanded clones get a size class; other rows say once, few or many, or leave the size out.

few TRBJ2-1 - TRBV7-9 CASSSNRVPGSPGYNEQFF TGTGCCAGCAGCTCCAATCGAGTCCCGGGAAGCCCAGGCTACAATGAGCAGTTCTTC
- TRBJ2-2 - TRBV7-7 CASSPITGELFF TGTGCTAGCAGCCCTATCACCGGGGAGCTGTTTTTT
- TRBJ2-7 TRBD1 TRBV12-3/TRBV12-4 CASSLQEGQGAYEQYF TGTGCCAGCAGTTTGCAAGAGGGACAGGGGGCCTACGAGCAGTACTTC
- TRBJ2-1 - TRBV5-6 CASSTLTYIHNEQFF TGTGCCAGCAGCACGCTGACCTACATTCACAATGAGCAGTTCTTC
once TRBJ2-5 TRBD1 TRBV11-2 CASSQGVPGETQYF TGTGCCAGCAGCCAGGGGGTCCCGGGGGAGACCCAGTACTTC
few TRBJ2-3 TRBD2 TRBV27 CASSPGTSRVTQYF TGTGCCAGCAGCCCAGGGACTAGTAGAGTCACGCAGTATTTT
- TRBJ2-3 - TRBV12-3/TRBV12-4 CASSLQALPQYF TGTGCCAGCAGTTTACAAGCCCTACCACAGTATTTT
- TRBJ2-6 - TRBV21-1 CASSKVGSLSGANVLTF TGTGCCAGCAGCAAAGTGGGCAGCCTCTCTGGGGCCAACGTCCTGACTTTC
- TRBJ1-2 TRBD1 TRBV20-1 CSARARYRGSGDYGYTF TGCAGTGCTAGAGCGCGTTACAGGGGGTCCGGTGACTATGGCTACACCTTC
- TRBJ1-1 TRBD1 TRBV7-9 CASRSGTGMNTEAFF TGTGCCAGCAGATCCGGGACAGGTATGAACACTGAAGCTTTCTTT
- TRBJ2-1 - TRBV7-9 CASSLVWGPNNEQFF TGTGCCAGCAGCTTAGTCTGGGGCCCAAACAATGAGCAGTTCTTC
- TRBJ1-3 - TRBV4-2 CASSQAQAAGNTIYF TGTGCCAGCAGCCAAGCCCAGGCGGCTGGAAACACCATATATTTT
few TRBJ2-5 - TRBV20-1 CSARALEGWSQYF TGCAGTGCTAGAGCTCTAGAGGGCTGGTCCCAGTACTTC
few TRBJ2-7 TRBD2 TRBV7-9 CASSGLAAPIYEQYF TGTGCCAGCAGTGGACTAGCGGCGCCTATCTACGAGCAGTACTTC
- TRBJ1-4 - TRBV9 CASSGAMGEKLFF TGTGCCAGCAGCGGGGCTATGGGGGAAAAACTGTTTTTT
- TRBJ2-5 - TRBV5-1 CASSLTIRETQYF TGCGCCAGCAGCTTGACTATAAGAGAGACCCAGTACTTC
once TRBJ2-7 TRBD2 TRBV20-1 CSARDPTGGLQYF TGCAGTGCTAGAGATCCGACGGGAGGGCTTCAGTACTTC
- TRBJ1-2 TRBD1 TRBV29-1 CSLMPPPRQGALNYGYTF TGCAGCCTCATGCCCCCCCCGAGACAGGGGGCTCTCAACTATGGCTACACCTTC
once TRBJ2-4 - TRBV7-2 CASSLVRGNIQYF TGTGCCAGCAGCTTAGTGAGGGGTAACATTCAGTACTTC
few TRBJ2-7 - TRBV7-2 CASTARRTEQYF TGTGCCAGCACCGCCCGGCGTACCGAGCAGTACTTC
few TRBJ2-1 TRBD1 TRBV7-2 CASRPQGASSYNEQFF TGTGCCAGCAGACCACAGGGGGCGAGCTCCTACAATGAGCAGTTCTTC
- TRBJ2-7 TRBD2 TRBV10-3 CAIRGGTAYEQYF TGTGCCATCAGGGGGGGGACTGCCTACGAGCAGTACTTC
few TRBJ2-7 - TRBV15 CATSLGPGTYEQYF TGTGCCACCAGCTTAGGGCCAGGAACCTACGAGCAGTACTTC
- TRBJ2-5 TRBD2 TRBV20-1 CSALRGDYNEQYF TGCAGTGCCCTTCGGGGGGACTACAATGAGCAGTACTTC
few TRBJ2-1 TRBD2 TRBV7-2 CASSQTSGGHNEQFF TGTGCCAGCAGCCAAACTAGCGGGGGTCACAATGAGCAGTTCTTC
- TRBJ2-1 TRBD1 TRBV5-1 CASKFGQGDYNEQFF TGCGCCAGCAAGTTCGGACAGGGAGACTACAATGAGCAGTTCTTC
- TRBJ1-6 - TRBV27 CASSSKGFAYNSPLHF TGTGCCAGCAGTTCGAAGGGTTTCGCCTATAATTCACCCCTCCACTTT
once TRBJ2-4 - TRBV7-2 CASSRPVGGAKNIQYF TGTGCCAGCAGCCGACCAGTGGGGGGAGCCAAAAACATTCAGTACTTC
- TRBJ1-5 TRBD1 TRBV6-2/TRBV6-3 CASKTPGTGASNQPQHF TGTGCCAGCAAGACTCCCGGGACAGGGGCTAGCAATCAGCCCCAGCATTTT
once TRBJ1-5 TRBD1 TRBV20-1 CSAASYRGSDQPQHF TGCAGTGCTGCCTCTTACAGGGGTAGCGATCAGCCCCAGCATTTT
many TRBJ2-7 - TRBV4-1 CASSQAGVYYEQYF TGCGCCAGCAGCCAAGCAGGGGTCTACTACGAGCAGTACTTC
- TRBJ1-2 - TRBV15 CATSRDSGYYGYTF TGTGCCACCAGCAGAGATTCCGGTTACTATGGCTACACCTTC
- TRBJ1-2 - TRBV21-1 CASSKETYAGGYGYTF TGTGCCAGCAGCAAAGAAACCTATGCTGGAGGCTATGGCTACACCTTC
- TRBJ2-1 TRBD2 TRBV4-1 CASTSETYNEQFF TGCGCCAGTACTAGCGAGACCTACAATGAGCAGTTCTTC
- TRBJ2-1 TRBD2 TRBV10-3 CAISEPGLADYNEQFF TGTGCCATCAGTGAACCGGGACTAGCAGACTACAATGAGCAGTTCTTC
- TRBJ2-2 - TRBV20-1 CSAREQMRGPNTGELFF TGCAGTGCTAGAGAACAGATGAGGGGTCCCAACACCGGGGAGCTGTTTTTT
few TRBJ1-2 - TRBV5-1 CASSLLPADYGYTF TGCGCCAGCAGCTTGCTTCCCGCAGACTATGGCTACACCTTC
once TRBJ1-4 TRBD1 TRBV10-3 CAISEGQGEVEKLFF TGTGCCATCAGTGAGGGACAGGGAGAGGTGGAAAAACTGTTTTTT
once TRBJ1-1 - TRBV29-1 CSVRQEWDTEAFF TGCAGCGTCCGACAGGAATGGGACACTGAAGCTTTCTTT
- TRBJ2-7 - TRBV20-1 CSARAPLGGYEQYF TGCAGTGCTAGAGCTCCTCTAGGGGGTTATGAGCAGTACTTC
- TRBJ1-1 - TRBV12-3/TRBV12-4 CASSFANFPEAFF TGTGCCAGCAGTTTCGCGAACTTTCCCGAAGCTTTCTTT
- TRBJ2-3 TRBD2 TRBV4-1 CASSQAGLAGGNTQYF TGCGCCAGCAGCCAAGCCGGACTAGCCGGGGGAAATACGCAGTATTTT
- TRBJ2-7 - TRBV29-1 CSVGGRTRSEQYF TGCAGCGTTGGGGGACGGACTCGTTCGGAGCAGTACTTC
- TRBJ2-4 - TRBV6-6 CASTSPDYYNEQYF TGTGCCAGCACGTCCCCCGACTATTACAATGAGCAGTACTTC
- TRBJ1-2 - TRBV10-3 CAISDRQLYGYTF TGTGCCATCAGTGACAGACAGCTCTATGGCTACACCTTC
- TRBJ1-4 TRBD1 TRBV4-3 CASSQLLTGGDEKLFF TGCGCCAGCAGCCAACTCCTAACAGGGGGAGATGAAAAACTGTTTTTT
- TRBJ2-7 TRBD2 TRBV4-3 CASSHRPGLASEQYF TGCGCCAGCAGCCACAGACCGGGACTAGCTAGCGAGCAGTACTTC
- TRBJ1-2 TRBD1 TRBV6-6 CASNPRNRGNYGYTF TGTGCCAGCAACCCCCGAAACAGGGGTAACTATGGCTACACCTTC
- TRBJ2-2 - TRBV4-1 CASSPWQGYTGELFF TGCGCCAGCAGCCCGTGGCAGGGCTACACCGGGGAGCTGTTTTTT
- TRBJ1-4 - TRBV15 CVTGLSGPQNEKLFF TGTGTCACCGGGCTCAGCGGCCCTCAAAATGAAAAACTGTTTTTT
few TRBJ2-1 TRBD2 TRBV12-3/TRBV12-4 CASNLAGAGNEQFF TGTGCCAGCAATCTAGCGGGGGCCGGGAATGAGCAGTTCTTC
- TRBJ1-5 - TRBV15 CATSIGTRYSNQPQHF TGTGCCACCAGCATCGGGACACGGTATAGCAATCAGCCCCAGCATTTT
few TRBJ2-5 TRBD2 TRBV19 CARSGSVGETQYF TGTGCCAGAAGCGGGAGTGTCGGGGAGACCCAGTACTTC